This T cell receptor beta chain was sequenced during a study of blood T cell repertoires in COVID-19. Study overall: The origin of the acute and convalescent COVID-19 samples was the United States, Italy and Spain.

As processed by the authors: How many nucleated cells were present was estimated from reference gene primer amplification. Here immunoSEQ multiplex PCR was the method, and the copy in TCRdb shows in-frame clones only, minus some. V, J and clone size are taken as reported in that table, and D and trimming were inferred from the DNA itself. The table lists approximately 140,000 clones, approximately 82% of them singletons. V lost 2 bases and J lost 2, with 12 bases in between. This CDR3 has 15 amino acids. Per germline, CDR1 LGHNA and CDR2 YSLEER. This chain joins TRBV4-3 and TRBJ2-5; possible D gene TRBD2, 6 bases. Material: peripheral blood. The TCR originated in a human donor in a cohort sampled during active COVID-19. The CDR3 is CASSQYGGVQETQYF. The CDR3 DNA follows: TGCGCCAGCAGCCAATACGGCGGGGTTCAAGAGACCCAGTACTTC.